Below are 2 T cell receptor beta chains sequenced from a single sample in a study of blood T cell repertoires in COVID-19. Produced via immunoSEQ multiplex PCR; TCRdb's table is partial and in-frame only. In the table there are about 120,000 clones, over 65% of which are singletons. The sequenced sample consisted of peripheral blood. These receptors all come from a man aged 55 to 70 with acute or convalescent COVID-19.

As DNA, the CDR3 is TGTGCCAGCACCCTCTCGAGGGTTACCGGGGAGCTGTTTTTT. It translates to CASTLSRVTGELFF. V is TRBV11-2 and J is TRBJ2-2, with D possibly matching TRBD2 (5 bases). CDR1 is SGHAT, CDR2 FQNNGV, per germline. The length of the CDR3 is 14 residues. The V gene lost 7 bases and the J gene lost 5 bases, with 14 bases spanning the gap.

The chain uses TRBV19 and TRBJ2-2; possibly TRBD2 for D (5 bases). V gave up 3 bases and J gave up 4 bases, with 12 bases separating them. Germline V gives CDR1 LNHDA, CDR2 SQIVND (reference sequence). The CDR3 is made up of 15 amino acids. For the CDR3, the DNA is TGTGCCAGTAGTATCGAGGGAATCGGCACCGGGGAGCTGTTTTTT. It yields the protein CASSIEGIGTGELFF.